These T cell receptor beta chains were read from a single sample in a study of T-cell memory formation after mild COVID-19. TCRdb ran MiXCR on the 5' RACE reads and lists one entry per CDR3 protein. The data show 200,000 to 300,000 distinct CDR3 sequences, with over 15% seen just once and around 20% held by the top ten. Source material: PBMCs or a T cell subset sorted from them (not recorded which). The receptors shown here come from a man aged 18 to 29 who had mild COVID-19 (a few samples of this study predate the infection). Cell type and time point are not known. Both conserved end residues are part of each CDR3. The D gene is left open where the match is weak. Some rows have no size entry. The others give once, few or many, or a class for an expanded clone.

d_gene	abundance	v_gene	j_gene	CDR3aa	CDR3nt
TRBD1	.	TRBV10-1	TRBJ2-3	CATREGAGTDTQYF	TGCGCCACTAGAGAGGGGGCAGGTACAGATACGCAGTATTTT
.	.	TRBV20-1	TRBJ1-4	CSASRGATNEKLFF	TGCAGTGCTAGCCGGGGGGCCACTAATGAAAAACTGTTTTTT
TRBD2	.	TRBV6-1	TRBJ2-5	CASSEAGGSVVGTQYF	TGTGCCAGCAGTGAAGCGGGGGGGTCGGTGGTAGGGACCCAGTACTTC
TRBD1	few	TRBV29-1	TRBJ2-3	CSVEGTGAYTDTQYF	TGCAGCGTTGAAGGGACAGGGGCTTACACAGATACGCAGTATTTT
TRBD2	few	TRBV20-1	TRBJ2-1	CSARDRLAGWYLLNEQFF	TGCAGTGCTAGAGATAGGTTAGCGGGGTGGTATTTACTCAATGAGCAGTTCTTC
.	many	TRBV7-8	TRBJ1-2	CASSIGSAAYGYTF	TGTGCCAGCAGCATAGGGTCGGCAGCGTATGGCTACACCTTC
.	few	TRBV6-5	TRBJ1-5	CASRKDGGGEGLDQPQHF	TGTGCCAGCAGAAAAGACGGTGGGGGTGAAGGATTGGATCAGCCCCAGCATTTT
.	few	TRBV28	TRBJ1-2	CASRAPSNHGYTF	TGTGCCAGCAGGGCCCCAAGTAACCATGGCTACACCTTC
.	few	TRBV18	TRBJ1-2	CASSRSGDYGYTF	TGTGCCAGCTCACGGTCGGGGGACTATGGCTACACCTTC
.	.	TRBV7-9	TRBJ1-1	CASSLGSGAGAFF	TGTGCCAGCAGCTTAGGATCGGGGGCTGGGGCTTTCTTT
.	.	TRBV21-1	TRBJ1-1	CASSKARQDSQETEAFF	TGTGCCAGCAGCAAAGCACGACAGGACAGTCAAGAGACTGAAGCTTTCTTT
TRBD1	few	TRBV6-2/TRBV6-3	TRBJ2-4	CASSPTGGYIQYF	TGTGCCAGCAGCCCGACAGGGGGCTACATTCAGTACTTC
.	.	TRBV7-2	TRBJ2-1	CASSLALRGGANEQFF	TGTGCCAGCAGCTTAGCGTTGAGGGGGGGAGCAAATGAGCAGTTCTTC
.	few	TRBV20-1	TRBJ1-5	CSARRDTLSNQPQHF	TGCAGTGCTCGAAGGGACACCCTCAGCAATCAGCCCCAGCATTTT
TRBD2	.	TRBV6-2/TRBV6-3	TRBJ2-3	CASTWAGGLTDTQYF	TGTGCCAGCACCTGGGCGGGGGGACTCACAGATACGCAGTATTTT
.	few	TRBV3-1	TRBJ2-7	CASSPRTGGPYEQYF	TGTGCCAGCAGCCCACGAACCGGGGGGCCCTACGAGCAGTACTTC
TRBD1	.	TRBV18	TRBJ1-1	CASSPGTAIRSEAFF	TGTGCCAGCTCACCCGGGACAGCCATCCGGTCTGAAGCTTTCTTT
TRBD1	.	TRBV12-3/TRBV12-4	TRBJ2-2	CASSLKQGATGELFF	TGTGCCAGCAGTTTAAAACAGGGGGCAACCGGGGAGCTGTTTTTT
TRBD1	few	TRBV4-3	TRBJ1-1	CASSHEFTQGARYTEAFF	TGCGCCAGCAGCCACGAGTTCACGCAGGGGGCGAGGTACACTGAAGCTTTCTTT
TRBD2	few	TRBV5-1	TRBJ2-3	CASSQKDSGGPTDTQYF	TGCGCCAGCAGCCAAAAGGATAGCGGGGGGCCCACAGATACGCAGTATTTT
.	.	TRBV7-3	TRBJ2-7	CASSFGGAGYEQYF	TGTGCCAGCAGCTTTGGAGGGGCCGGCTACGAGCAGTACTTC
.	.	TRBV7-2	TRBJ2-3	CASRTDSFTDTQYF	TGTGCCAGCAGAACGGACAGCTTCACAGATACGCAGTATTTT
.	.	TRBV4-3	TRBJ1-2	CASSQEWDTYGYTF	TGCGCCAGCAGCCAAGAATGGGACACCTATGGCTACACCTTC
.	.	TRBV30	TRBJ2-3	CAWSWPGGTDTQYF	TGTGCCTGGAGTTGGCCCGGGGGCACAGATACGCAGTATTTT
.	.	TRBV5-1	TRBJ1-2	CASSGRTRDGYTF	TGCGCCAGCAGCGGGAGGACCCGCGATGGCTACACCTTC
.	.	TRBV20-1	TRBJ1-2	CSASGGDLYGYTF	TGCAGTGCTAGTGGTGGGGACCTCTATGGCTACACCTTC
.	many	TRBV3-1	TRBJ1-1	CASSQVGTEAFF	TGCGCCAGCAGCCAGGTGGGCACTGAAGCTTTCTTT
.	few	TRBV5-1	TRBJ1-5	CASSLAGLNQPQHF	TGCGCCAGCAGCTTGGCAGGGCTAAATCAGCCCCAGCATTTT
.	.	TRBV6-6	TRBJ2-5	CASNAGAGETQYF	TGTGCCAGCAACGCGGGGGCGGGAGAGACCCAGTACTTC
.	few	TRBV7-9	TRBJ1-6	CASSTWTANSPLHF	TGTGCCAGCAGCACCTGGACAGCAAATTCACCCCTCCACTTT
.	few	TRBV6-5	TRBJ1-1	CASSYVSGVSRTEAFF	TGTGCCAGCAGTTACGTGTCAGGGGTGTCTCGGACTGAAGCTTTCTTT
.	.	TRBV5-6	TRBJ1-5	CASSYGTGNGQPQHF	TGTGCCAGCAGCTACGGGACGGGGAATGGTCAGCCCCAGCATTTT
.	.	TRBV7-6	TRBJ2-2	CASSFEGRGIGELFF	TGTGCCAGCAGCTTTGAGGGCAGAGGTATTGGGGAGCTGTTTTTT
.	.	TRBV7-9	TRBJ2-3	CASSPWDTQYF	TGTGCCAGCAGCCCGTGGGATACGCAGTATTTT
.	.	TRBV7-2	TRBJ2-7	CASSSARGQSHEQYF	TGTGCCAGCAGCTCCGCGCGGGGACAGTCCCACGAGCAGTACTTC
TRBD2	.	TRBV18	TRBJ2-1	CASSPGLADNEQFF	TGTGCCAGCTCACCAGGGCTAGCGGACAATGAGCAGTTCTTC
TRBD1	many	TRBV2	TRBJ2-3	CASRGDRGSGDTQYF	TGTGCCAGCAGGGGGGACAGGGGATCCGGGGATACGCAGTATTTT
.	.	TRBV6-5	TRBJ1-2	CASSYSTVIDGYTF	TGTGCCAGCAGTTACTCAACAGTCATCGATGGCTACACCTTC
.	.	TRBV12-3/TRBV12-4	TRBJ2-5	CASSLQGTSPVETQYF	TGTGCCAGCAGCCTCCAGGGTACTTCCCCCGTGGAGACCCAGTACTTC
.	.	TRBV5-1	TRBJ2-3	CASSLDSGLSTDTQYF	TGCGCCAGCAGCTTGGATTCAGGGCTTAGCACAGATACGCAGTATTTT
.	.	TRBV7-3	TRBJ2-5	CASSLTLAFETQYF	TGTGCCAGCAGCTTAACTCTAGCGTTTGAGACCCAGTACTTC
TRBD1	.	TRBV6-5	TRBJ1-2	CASSNRQGTLHYGYTF	TGTGCCAGCAGTAATCGACAGGGGACACTCCACTATGGCTACACCTTC
.	.	TRBV7-9	TRBJ2-3	CASSARLQRTTDTQYF	TGTGCCAGCAGCGCCCGTCTGCAGCGGACAACAGATACGCAGTATTTT
.	.	TRBV7-9	TRBJ2-3	CASSLVGRKSTDTQYF	TGTGCCAGCAGCTTAGTTGGTCGAAAATCCACAGATACGCAGTATTTT
TRBD2	few	TRBV7-3	TRBJ2-2	CASRRRGGADGELFF	TGTGCCAGCAGGAGGCGCGGGGGGGCCGACGGGGAGCTGTTTTTT
.	few	TRBV5-1	TRBJ1-2	CASSLGTGIYYGYTF	TGCGCCAGCAGCTTGGGAACAGGGATTTACTATGGCTACACTTTC
.	few	TRBV7-6	TRBJ2-7	CASSPLEGSYEQYF	TGTGCCAGCAGCCCCTTGGAGGGATCCTACGAGCAGTACTTC
.	.	TRBV5-6	TRBJ1-5	CASSAEGGYNQPQHF	TGTGCCAGCAGCGCGGAGGGAGGATACAATCAGCCCCAGCATTTT